Presented here are 27 T cell receptor beta chains from one specimen sequenced in a study of tumour-infiltrating T cells in Burkitt lymphoma. The repertoire was sequenced with immunoSEQ multiplex PCR; TCRdb's copy has only in-frame clones and lacks some. This table has 7,500 to 9,500 clones, about two thirds appearing once. What was sequenced was tumor tissue. The receptor source for this set is a human donor with diffuse large B-cell lymphoma.

This clone came up a few times. The CDR3 sequence: CASSLEPSESGEQFF. DNA for the CDR3: TGTGCCAGCAGCTTAGAACCTTCGGAGTCTGGGGAGCAGTTCTTC. The chain has TRBV11-2 and TRBJ2-1; D call uncertain. Trimming removed 0 bases at V and 10 bases at J, with 16 bases between. The CDR3 is 15 residues long. Germline V lookup: CDR1 SGHAT, CDR2 FQNNGV.

This clone was seen more than once but under ten times. The chain carries TRBV7-9 and TRBJ1-5; tentative D call: TRBD1 (5 bases). The CDR3 length is 15 residues. The V gene lost 0 bases and the J gene lost 7 bases, with 13 bases spanning the gap. Germline CDR1 and CDR2: SEHNR and FQNEAQ (reference sequence). CDR3 in DNA: TGTGCCAGCAGCTTAGCCCCAGGGCCCATCCAGCCCCAGCATTTT. Translating it yields CASSLAPGPIQPQHF.

This clone has a handful of counts. The V gene is TRBV10-3, the J gene TRBJ1-1, with D unresolved. This CDR3 is 14 amino acids long. Trimming stripped 3 bases from V and 2 bases from J, with 10 bases between. Germline V gene lookup returns CDR1 ENHRY and CDR2 SYGVKD. The CDR3 bases are TGTGCCATCAGTGAAACTGAAAGTAACACTGAAGCTTTCTTT. Its translation is CAISETESNTEAFF.

This chain joins TRBV18 and TRBJ1-6; D gene unclear. This CDR3 has 14 residues. Trimming took off 3 bases at V and 10 bases at J, with 13 bases between the two ends. The germline gives CDR1 KGHSH, CDR2 LQKENI. The CDR3 DNA sequence: TGTGCCAGCTCACCCGGGGAAGGAGAATCACCCCTCCACTTT. Translating gives CASSPGEGESPLHF.

The chain carries TRBV5-1 and TRBJ1-4; no definite D call. This CDR3 comprises 14 residues. V lost 1 base and J 8 bases, leaving 12 bases between the germline ends. Germline V gives CDR1 SGHRS, CDR2 YFSETQ. CDR3 nucleotide sequence: TGCGCCAGCAGCTTGAACAGCATCAAGGAAAAACTGTTTTTT. This sequence encodes CASSLNSIKEKLFF.

The chain employs TRBV29-1 and TRBJ1-2, with D perhaps TRBD1 (5 bases). The CDR3 totals 14 residues. In germline, CDR1 is SQVTM, CDR2 ANQGSEA. V lost 3 bases and J 2 bases, leaving 13 bases between the germline ends. The CDR3 protein is CSVDLGDINYGYTF. As DNA, the CDR3 is TGCAGCGTTGATCTAGGGGATATAAACTATGGCTACACCTTC.

J is TRBJ1-3 and V is TRBV6-5, with TRBD1 identical over 10 bases. Germline CDR1 MNHEY, CDR2 SVGAGI. The CDR3 sequence is 15 residues long. The junction had 7 bases not matched to a gene; V was cut back by 7 bases and J by 4 bases. The CDR3 region has the DNA TGTGCCAGCAAGCGAGAGACAGGGGGCGGAAACACCATATATTTT. Protein sequence: CASKRETGGGNTIYF.

V usage is TRBV6-4 and J usage is TRBJ2-2; a weak D match, TRBD1 (6 bases). In germline, CDR1 is MRHNA, CDR2 SNTAGT. The CDR3 contains 23 residues. V lost 1 base and J 0 bases, leaving 30 bases between the germline ends. The chain's CDR3 is CASSDFIHPPHKWTETNTGELFF. The CDR3 nucleotides read TGTGCCAGCAGTGACTTTATCCACCCCCCTCACAAATGGACAGAAACGAACACCGGGGAGCTGTTTTTT.

V is TRBV19 and J is TRBJ1-5; tentatively, D is TRBD1 (5 bases). CDR1 LNHDA and CDR2 SQIVND come from the germline V gene (reference sequence). CDR3 size: 15 residues. Trimming left V 6 bases short and J 1 base short, with 13 bases between. CDR3 region: CASRGGGGSNQPQHF. The DNA of the CDR3 is TGTGCCAGTAGGGGGGGAGGTGGGAGCAATCAGCCCCAGCATTTT.

This chain uses TRBV10-2 with TRBJ1-1; 8 bases agree with TRBD1. Looked up from germline, CDR1 is WSHSY and CDR2 is SAAADI. V gave up 8 bases and J gave up 4 bases; unmatched junction bases: 6. The CDR3 spans 13 residues. The CDR3 reads CASRDRHLTEAFF. The CDR3 DNA reads as TGCGCCAGCCGGGACAGGCACCTCACTGAAGCTTTCTTT.

This sequence joins TRBV4-1 and TRBJ1-3; D is possibly TRBD1 (5 bases). CDR3 length: 15 residues. V was trimmed by 4 bases and J by 4 bases, leaving 14 bases between them. Germline CDR1 reads MGHRA; CDR2 reads YSYEKL. As DNA, the CDR3 is TGCGCCAGCAGCCGCCCCGAGAACAGGGGAAACACCATATATTTT. Protein product: CASSRPENRGNTIYF.

This rearrangement joins TRBV4-1 to TRBJ2-1, with TRBD2 matching over 11 bases. The CDR3 contains 17 residues. Losses at the gene ends were 0 bases for V and 4 bases for J; bases not matched to a gene: 5. CDR1 is MGHRA and CDR2 is YSYEKL in the germline V gene. The CDR3 bases are TGCGCCAGCAGCCAAGATCAACCTAGCGGGGGGTACAATGAGCAGTTCTTC. It yields the protein CASSQDQPSGGYNEQFF.

This chain's CDR3 is CAWSKGSRALYEQYF. CDR3 nucleotides: TGTGCCTGGAGTAAAGGGAGCAGGGCACTTTACGAGCAGTACTTC. The chain employs TRBV30 and TRBJ2-7; perhaps D is TRBD1 or TRBD2 (5 bases each). Per the germline V gene, CDR1 is GTSNPN and CDR2 is SVGIG (reference sequence). The CDR3 runs 15 residues. V lost 2 bases, J lost 4 bases, and 18 bases lay in between. The whole variable domain, filled in from reference TRBV30 and TRBJ2-7, reads SQTIHQWPATLVQPVGSPLSLECTVEGTSNPNLYWYRQAAGRGLQLLFYSVGIGQISSEVPQNLSASRPQDRQFILSSKKLLLSDSGFYLCAWSKGSRALYEQYFGPGTRLTVT.

The chain is built from TRBV10-3 and TRBJ2-7; 12 bases match TRBD1. V trimming: 0 bases; J trimming: 4 bases; junction bases outside the gene matches: 7. Per the germline V gene, CDR1 is ENHRY and CDR2 is SYGVKD. CDR3 length equals 17 residues. CDR3 sequence: CAISESLRGQGAYEQYF. The CDR3, as DNA: TGTGCCATCAGTGAGTCCCTCAGGGGACAGGGGGCTTACGAGCAGTACTTC.

V is TRBV6-1 and J is TRBJ2-7, with a weak D call TRBD1 (6 bases). With 2 bases removed from V and 3 bases from J, the gap between germline ends came to 23 bases. The CDR3 sequence is 18 residues long. CDR1 and CDR2 from the germline V gene are MNHNS and SASEGT. CDR3 protein: CASSEQLRPGEGFYEQYF. CDR3 DNA sequence: TGTGCCAGCAGTGAACAGTTGAGGCCAGGGGAAGGGTTCTACGAGCAGTACTTC.

This chain links TRBV19 with TRBJ1-1, with D uncertain. V lost 3 bases, J lost 0 bases, and 5 bases lay in between. This CDR3 spans 13 amino acids. Germline lookup yields CDR1 LNHDA and CDR2 SQIVND (reference sequence). Here the CDR3 DNA reads TGTGCCAGTAGTATGAAGATGAACACTGAAGCTTTCTTT. Amino acids: CASSMKMNTEAFF.

This clone appeared a few times. V is TRBV14 and J is TRBJ1-1, with 7 nucleotides matching TRBD1. The CDR3 is made up of 14 amino acids. Germline V gives CDR1 SGHDN, CDR2 FVKESK. J lost 5 bases, V lost 3 bases, and 6 bases had no gene match. The CDR3 loop is CASSHGQGGTEAFF. The DNA for the CDR3 is TGTGCCAGCAGCCATGGTCAGGGGGGGACTGAAGCTTTCTTT.

The chain recombines TRBV7-9 with TRBJ1-2; a possible D gene is TRBD1 (5 bases). Trimming cost V 7 bases and J 8 bases, with 23 bases left between them. Germline CDR1 SEHNR, CDR2 FQNEAQ (reference sequence). CDR3 size: 15 residues. In DNA, the CDR3 is TGTGCCAGCACCCAGCGTGGAGGGGATGTTCGGGGCTACACCTTC. This translates into CASTQRGGDVRGYTF.

The chain uses TRBV7-9 and TRBJ2-7, with a weak D call TRBD2 (6 bases). V was clipped by 8 bases and J by 5 bases, with 13 bases between them. The length of the CDR3 is 12 residues. The germline gives CDR1 SEHNR, CDR2 FQNEAQ (reference sequence). CDR3 in DNA: TGTGCCAGCTCCGGGGGAAATCACGAGCAGTACTTC. It encodes CASSGGNHEQYF.

This clone has a handful of counts. The chain combines TRBV6-6 with TRBJ2-1; weak D call: TRBD2 (6 bases). Trimming removed 6 bases from V and 0 bases from J, with 12 bases in between. CDR1 and CDR2 from the germline V gene are MNHNY and SVGAGI (reference sequence). The CDR3 is 15 residues long. The chain's CDR3 is CASRGGSSSYNEQFF. CDR3 bases: TGTGCCAGCAGGGGGGGTTCGAGCTCCTACAATGAGCAGTTCTTC.

V usage is TRBV6-5 and J usage is TRBJ1-6; maybe TRBD1 (6 bases). The V gene's germline CDR1 is MNHEY and CDR2 SVGAGI. V shed 3 bases and J shed 7 bases, with 10 bases lying between them. The CDR3 contains 14 residues. DNA of the CDR3: TGTGCCAGCAGTTATTTGCAGGGGAATTCACCCCTCCACTTT. This encodes CASSYLQGNSPLHF.

The J gene is TRBJ2-3, the V gene TRBV5-1; TRBD1 might be the D (6 bases). V gave up 1 base and J gave up 0 bases, with 12 bases separating them. CDR1 and CDR2 from the germline V gene are SGHRS and YFSETQ. This CDR3 is 16 amino acids long. This chain's CDR3 is CASSLQGQGSTDTQYF. The CDR3 region has the DNA TGCGCCAGCAGCTTGCAGGGCCAGGGGAGCACAGATACGCAGTATTTT.

V and J are TRBV4-1 and TRBJ1-1; D is unresolved. Looked up from germline, CDR1 is MGHRA and CDR2 is YSYEKL. The length of the CDR3 is 16 residues. Trimming removed 1 base from V and 4 bases from J, with 16 bases in between. CDR3 sequence: CASSQVYGGILTEAFF. The CDR3 DNA reads as TGCGCCAGCAGCCAAGTTTATGGAGGGATTCTCACTGAAGCTTTCTTT.

This clone rates as medium-sized. The chain links TRBV6-1 to TRBJ2-6, with D maybe TRBD2 (5 bases). The germline V gene encodes CDR1 MNHNS and CDR2 SASEGT. V lost 8 bases and J 4 bases, leaving 9 bases between the germline ends. This CDR3 spans 13 amino acids. CDR3 loop: CASETGGANVLTF. CDR3 DNA sequence: TGTGCCAGCGAAACGGGGGGGGCCAACGTCCTGACTTTC.

The CDR3 protein is CASSLDQGNNQPQHF. CDR3 nucleotide sequence: TGTGCCAGCAGCTTGGACCAGGGTAACAATCAGCCCCAGCATTTT. J is TRBJ1-5 and V is TRBV7-8; a possible D gene is TRBD1 (5 bases). Germline values: CDR1 SGHVS, CDR2 FQNEAQ. This CDR3 spans 15 amino acids. Trimming pared 3 bases from V and 3 bases from J, leaving 12 bases between.

This chain links TRBV7-9 with TRBJ1-5; D unresolved. This CDR3 has 16 amino acids. Germline V gene sequence: CDR1 SEHNR, CDR2 FQNEAQ (reference sequence). Trimming removed 5 bases at V and 0 bases at J, with 14 bases between. The CDR3 reads CASSGGGLDSNQPQHF. CDR3 DNA: TGTGCCAGCAGCGGAGGAGGGCTTGATAGCAATCAGCCCCAGCATTTT. Combining the CDR3 with reference TRBV7-9 and TRBJ1-5 gives the whole variable domain DTGVSQNPRHKITKRGQNVTFRCDPISEHNRLYWYRQTLGQGPEFLTYFQNEAQLEKSRLLSDRFSAERPKGSFSTLEIQRTEQGDSAMYLCASSGGGLDSNQPQHFGDGTRLSIL.

The J gene is TRBJ2-2, the V gene TRBV5-8; D unclear. Germline CDR1 SGHTS, CDR2 YDEGEE. The V end was cut by 5 bases, the J end by 3 bases, with 5 bases between. CDR3 length: 12 residues. CDR3 sequence: CASSSYTGELFF. The DNA for the CDR3 is TGTGCCAGCAGTAGTTACACCGGGGAGCTGTTTTTT.